The T cell receptor (beta chain) described here comes from a study of blood T cell repertoires in COVID-19. Study-wide background: Nucleic acid was either cDNA or gDNA, and it came from T cells, B-cell-depleted T cells, or PBMCs.

Germline assignment: CDR1 SEHNR and CDR2 FQNEAQ (reference sequence). The V segment lost 0 bases and the J segment 2 bases; nucleotides outside the gene matches: 10. The CDR3 has 18 residues. Original analysis: From reference gene primer amplification, estimates of nucleated cell counts were derived. Sequenced by immunoSEQ multiplex PCR; TCRdb stores in-frame clones only, minus some. V and J calls and clone size are given by that table; D and trimming were obtained from the DNA. This table has roughly 100,000 clones, around four fifths appearing once. The source of this sequence is a human donor in a cohort sampled during active COVID-19. What was sequenced was peripheral blood. The V and J genes are TRBV7-9 and TRBJ1-1, with 9 bases aligning to TRBD1. The CDR3 region is CASSLAAGQGILNTEAFF. For the CDR3, the DNA is TGTGCCAGCAGCTTAGCGGCGGGACAGGGAATCTTAAACACTGAAGCTTTCTTT.